Sequencing of this TCR beta chain was carried out in a study of a mutant IDH1 vaccine in newly diagnosed glioma. Study-level background: All eight of the vaccinations patients received fell in weeks 1, 3, 5, 7, 11, 15, 19 and 23. Findings of the study overall: Vaccination elicited immune responses in around 93% of patients.

Sequencing was performed with immunoSEQ multiplex PCR; in TCRdb, only in-frame clones are kept and a portion is missing. The sample lists over 50,000 clones; about nine tenths were seen once. Germline V gene data show CDR1 as SNHLY and CDR2 as FYNNEI. The length of the CDR3 is 15 residues. The V segment lost 6 bases and the J segment 1 base; nucleotides outside the gene matches: 5. With regard to this clone: Its antigen is not known.

The time point denotes: week 5, during vaccination. One vaccine dose held 300 ug of mutant IDH1 20-mer peptide and came with topical imiquimod. Source: PBMCs, taken from a glioma patient whose treatment included an IDH1 peptide vaccine. The chain carries TRBV2 and TRBJ2-3; 9 bases are a match to TRBD1. The clonotype originates from a woman between 40 and 50 years old with glioma. CDR3 amino acids: CASRATGGGTDTQYF. The DNA for the CDR3 is TGTGCCAGCAGGGCGACAGGGGGTGGCACAGATACGCAGTATTTT.